This TCR beta chain was sequenced in a study of shared clonotypes between healthy human individuals. Notes on the study in general: Genetic and exposure-history diversity was limited by the small donor number.

This clone was seen more than once but under ten times. Its antigen is as yet unknown. Genomic DNA of every subset was divided equally among multiple immunoSEQ plates. Tens of thousands of T cell genomes (around 200 ng DNA) went into each sorted-subset replicate. Repertoires were generated with immunoSEQ multiplex PCR, while TCRdb's copy carries only in-frame clones and drops some. The repertoire includes roughly 890,000 clones, around 92% of them detected once, and about 24% sits in the top ten. This CDR3 region has 12 residues. CDR1 is MNHEY, CDR2 SMNVEV, per germline (reference sequence). Between the trimmed V and J ends, which lost 5 bases and 9 bases, there was a span of 11 bases. Terminally differentiated effector memory CD45RA+ cells were excluded by CCR7 positive selection of CD45RO-negative cells.

This clonotype was sampled from a man aged 30 to 45 in good health. What was sequenced was naive CD8+ T cells sorted from blood. The chain is built from TRBV27 and TRBJ2-1; a possible D gene is TRBD1 (5 bases). The CDR3 DNA is TGTGCCAGCAGTCGTAGGGGCTTTGAGCAGTTCTTC. This translates into CASSRRGFEQFF.